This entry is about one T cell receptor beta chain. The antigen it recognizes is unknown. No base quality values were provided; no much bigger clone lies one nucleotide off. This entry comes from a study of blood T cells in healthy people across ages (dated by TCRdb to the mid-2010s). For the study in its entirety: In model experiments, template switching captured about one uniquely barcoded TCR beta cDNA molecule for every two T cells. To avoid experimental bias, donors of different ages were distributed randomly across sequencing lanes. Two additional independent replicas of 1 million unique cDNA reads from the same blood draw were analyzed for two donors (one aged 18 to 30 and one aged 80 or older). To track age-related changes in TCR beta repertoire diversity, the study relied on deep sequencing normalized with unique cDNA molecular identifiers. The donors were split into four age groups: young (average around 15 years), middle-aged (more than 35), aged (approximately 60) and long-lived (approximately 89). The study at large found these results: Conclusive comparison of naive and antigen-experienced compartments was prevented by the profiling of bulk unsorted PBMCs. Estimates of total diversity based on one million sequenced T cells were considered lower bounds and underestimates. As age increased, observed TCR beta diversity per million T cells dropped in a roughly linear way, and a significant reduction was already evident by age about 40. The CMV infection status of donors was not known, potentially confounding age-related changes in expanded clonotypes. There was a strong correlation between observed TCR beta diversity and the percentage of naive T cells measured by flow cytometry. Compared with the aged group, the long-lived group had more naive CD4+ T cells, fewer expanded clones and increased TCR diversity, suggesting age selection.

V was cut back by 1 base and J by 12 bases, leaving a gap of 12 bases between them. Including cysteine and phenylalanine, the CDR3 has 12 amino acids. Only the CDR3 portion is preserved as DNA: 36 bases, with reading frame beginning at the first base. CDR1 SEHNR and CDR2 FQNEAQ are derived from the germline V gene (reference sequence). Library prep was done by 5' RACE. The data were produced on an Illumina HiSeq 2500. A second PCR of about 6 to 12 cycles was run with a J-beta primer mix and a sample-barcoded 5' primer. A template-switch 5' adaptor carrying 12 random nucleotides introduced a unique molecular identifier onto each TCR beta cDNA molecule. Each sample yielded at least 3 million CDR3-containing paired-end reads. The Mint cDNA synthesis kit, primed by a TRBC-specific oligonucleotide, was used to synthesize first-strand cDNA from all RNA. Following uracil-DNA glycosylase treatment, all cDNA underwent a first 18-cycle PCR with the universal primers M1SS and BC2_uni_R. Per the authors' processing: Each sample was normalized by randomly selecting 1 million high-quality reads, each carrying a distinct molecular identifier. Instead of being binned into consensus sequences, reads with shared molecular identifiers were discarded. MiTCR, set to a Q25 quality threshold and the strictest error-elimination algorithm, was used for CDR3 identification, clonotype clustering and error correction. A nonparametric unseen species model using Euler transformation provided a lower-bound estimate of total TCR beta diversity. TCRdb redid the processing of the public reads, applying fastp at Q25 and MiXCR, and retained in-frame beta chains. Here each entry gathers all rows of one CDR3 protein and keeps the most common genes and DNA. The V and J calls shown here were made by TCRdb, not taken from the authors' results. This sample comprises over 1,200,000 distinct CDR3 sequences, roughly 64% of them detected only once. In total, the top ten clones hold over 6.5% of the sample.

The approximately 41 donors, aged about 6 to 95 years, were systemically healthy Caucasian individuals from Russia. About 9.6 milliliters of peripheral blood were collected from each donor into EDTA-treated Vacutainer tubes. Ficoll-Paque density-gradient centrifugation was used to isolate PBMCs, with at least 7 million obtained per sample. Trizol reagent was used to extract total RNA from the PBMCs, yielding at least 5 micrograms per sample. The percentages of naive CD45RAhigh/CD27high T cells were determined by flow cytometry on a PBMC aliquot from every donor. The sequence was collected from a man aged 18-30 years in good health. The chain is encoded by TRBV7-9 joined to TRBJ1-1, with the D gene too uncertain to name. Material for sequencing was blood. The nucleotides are TGTGCCAGCAGCTTAGGGTCCGGTCTTACTTTCTTT. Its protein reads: CASSLGSGLTFF.